These T cell receptor beta chains were read from a single sample in a study of T-cell reconstitution after alpha-beta-depleted transplantation in children. TCRdb processed the PCR reads anew with MiXCR; each CDR3 protein has one entry. The sample lists around 440,000 distinct CDR3 sequences, roughly 15% seen once, with less than 30% in the top ten. Sequencing used PBMCs, mostly from graft donor cells, obtained 360 days after TCRalphabeta/CD19-depleted stem cell transplant. The receptor set was obtained from a boy less than two years old who had a stem cell transplant for Wiskott-Aldrich syndrome, so the T cells may come from the graft donor. The CDR3 runs from the conserved cysteine through the conserved F or W. D genes are given only for firm matches. Not all rows give a size; the values are once, few, many and, for expanded clones, a class.

abundance	v_gene	j_gene	d_gene	CDR3nt	CDR3aa
.	TRBV5-1	TRBJ1-1	TRBD1	TGCGCCAGCAGCTTAGCGACAGGGGGCGAGGGTGAAGCTTTCTTT	CASSLATGGEGEAFF
.	TRBV29-1	TRBJ2-7	TRBD2	TGCAGCGTTGACAGCGGGACTAGCGGGTTGGGGCAGTACTTC	CSVDSGTSGLGQYF
.	TRBV7-9	TRBJ2-1	.	TGTGCCAGCAGCAAGGGGGCGGGAGTTAGCTACAATGAGCAGTTCTTC	CASSKGAGVSYNEQFF
.	TRBV5-1	TRBJ2-7	.	.	CASSFGPGGVSSYEQYF
few	TRBV6-5	TRBJ1-2	TRBD1	TGTGCCAGCAGATACTACGGGACAGGGGGAAGTGGCTACACCTTC	CASRYYGTGGSGYTF
once	TRBV5-1	TRBJ2-7	TRBD2	TGCGCCAGCAGCTTGGGACTAGCGGGAGGGCCTCCTCCTTCCTACGAGCAGTACTTC	CASSLGLAGGPPPSYEQYF
.	TRBV29-1	TRBJ2-1	.	TGCAGCGTTGTTCCCGGCAATGAGCAGTTCTTC	CSVVPGNEQFF
few	TRBV7-6	TRBJ2-7	TRBD1	TGTGCCAGCAGCTTACGCCTGCGGACAGGGACCTACGAGCAGTACTTC	CASSLRLRTGTYEQYF
.	TRBV4-3	TRBJ2-1	.	TGCGCCAGCAGGCACCTTGCGGGAGAGCAGTTCTTC	CASRHLAGEQFF
.	TRBV20-1	TRBJ2-7	.	TGCAGTGCTAGAGGCGGCAGGGGAACCCGATCATACTACGAGCAGTACTTC	CSARGGRGTRSYYEQYF
few	TRBV13	TRBJ2-1	.	TGTGCCAGCAGCCGAGGACCTAATATTTACAATGAGCAGTTCTTC	CASSRGPNIYNEQFF
few	TRBV29-1	TRBJ2-3	.	TGCAGCTTCCTGCTTGGGTCAAGCACAGATACGCAGTATTTT	CSFLLGSSTDTQYF
few	TRBV5-4	TRBJ1-3	.	TGTGCCAGCAGCCGACGACAGCACTCTGGAAACACCATATATTTT	CASSRRQHSGNTIYF
many	TRBV6-5	TRBJ2-7	.	TGTGCCAGCAGTCCAGGGCCCTACGAGCAGTACTTC	CASSPGPYEQYF
few	TRBV4-1	TRBJ2-2	.	TGCGCCAGCAGCCAAGGGACAGGGAGGGCCGGGGAGCTGTTTTTT	CASSQGTGRAGELFF
many	TRBV5-1	TRBJ2-1	.	TGCGCCAGCAGCCCTCGCGGATACAATGAGCAGTTCTTC	CASSPRGYNEQFF
.	TRBV15	TRBJ2-1	.	TGTGCCACCAGCCTGGGCAGGTCCTACTACAATGAGCAGTTCTTC	CATSLGRSYYNEQFF
few	TRBV20-1	TRBJ2-5	TRBD2	TGCAGTGCTAGTTTGCCGACTAGCACCCAAAGCTTC	CSASLPTSTQSF
.	TRBV29-1	TRBJ2-6	.	TGCAGCGTTTCAGGGATCGGTGGGGCCAACGTCCTGACTTTC	CSVSGIGGANVLTF
few	TRBV5-1	TRBJ2-7	TRBD2	TGCGCCAGCAGACCCCCGGGGGGAACCTACGAGCAGTACTTC	CASRPPGGTYEQYF
.	TRBV19	TRBJ2-1	.	TGTGCCAGTAGTATAGGGGGACCCCTCTCGAATGAGCAGTTCTTC	CASSIGGPLSNEQFF
.	TRBV5-6	TRBJ1-5	.	TGTGCCAGCAGCTTTGGATATCAGCCCCAGCATTTT	CASSFGYQPQHF
few	TRBV4-1	TRBJ2-7	.	TGCGCCAGCAGCCAAGAGAAGGGATCCCTTTCCTACGAGCAGTACTTC	CASSQEKGSLSYEQYF
.	TRBV2	TRBJ2-2	TRBD1	TGTGCCACCCTCGGACAGGGGCCAGGGGCGAACACCGGGGAGCTGTTTTTT	CATLGQGPGANTGELFF
few	TRBV7-2	TRBJ2-5	TRBD2	TGTGCCAGCAGCTTAGCCCCCGGACTAGCGGGACGTGAGACCCAGTACTTC	CASSLAPGLAGRETQYF
few	TRBV7-9	TRBJ2-7	.	TGTGCCAGCAGCAGGGTTGGGTCCTACGAGCAGTACTTC	CASSRVGSYEQYF
few	TRBV6-1	TRBJ2-1	.	TGTGCCAGCAGGTCCGGGACCCGGGATGAGCAGTTCTTC	CASRSGTRDEQFF
few	TRBV24-1	TRBJ2-3	TRBD2	TGTGCCACCAGTGATTTACTCAGACTAGCGGGCACAGATACGCAGTATTTT	CATSDLLRLAGTDTQYF
.	TRBV28	TRBJ2-3	.	TGTGCCAGCAGTTTAAAGGCGGCAGGGGTTGATACGCAGTATTTT	CASSLKAAGVDTQYF
many	TRBV6-5	TRBJ1-1	.	TGTGCCAGCAGTTCGGCAGCCGGTCCCGAAGCTTTCTTT	CASSSAAGPEAFF
few	TRBV29-1	TRBJ1-2	.	TGCAGCGTTCCAACAGGCCTCGTGCCGTATGGCTACACCTTC	CSVPTGLVPYGYTF
few	TRBV18	TRBJ2-1	.	TGTGCCAGCTCACTAGGTTGGATAACCCACAATGAGCAGTTCTTC	CASSLGWITHNEQFF
few	TRBV5-5	TRBJ2-2	.	TGTGCCAGCAGCCTGCTTAGGGGGGCCGGGGAGCTGTTTTTT	CASSLLRGAGELFF
few	TRBV20-1	TRBJ2-1	.	TGCAGTGCCCGGGGGCACAATGAGCAGTTCTTC	CSARGHNEQFF
few	TRBV15	TRBJ2-5	.	TGTGCCACCAGCAGAGTGGCCGTGGAGACCCAGTACTTC	CATSRVAVETQYF
many	TRBV5-1	TRBJ2-1	TRBD2	TGCGCCAGCAGCTTGGGGACTAGCGGCTACAATGAGCAGTTCTTC	CASSLGTSGYNEQFF
.	TRBV2	TRBJ1-5	.	TGTGCCAGCAGCACCGGGCCCCTTCCCCAGCATTTT	CASSTGPLPQHF
few	TRBV9	TRBJ2-4	.	TGTGCCAGCAGCGTAGCGGCCTTTGGGGTTGACATTCAGTACTTC	CASSVAAFGVDIQYF
.	TRBV12-3/TRBV12-4	TRBJ2-7	.	TGTGCCAGCAGTTTGTGGAGAAAGGGCACCTACGAGCAGTACTTC	CASSLWRKGTYEQYF
.	TRBV20-1	TRBJ1-4	.	TGCAGTGCTAGAAGGGCGGCTAATGAAAAACTGTTTTTT	CSARRAANEKLFF
few	TRBV7-2	TRBJ2-1	TRBD2	TGTGCCAGCAGCCAGGGCGGGGCGGGAGTAGTCTACAATGAGCAGTTCTTC	CASSQGGAGVVYNEQFF
few	TRBV20-1	TRBJ2-7	.	TGCAGTGCTAGAGATGGATGGGTGACTTCGGAGCAGTACTTC	CSARDGWVTSEQYF
few	TRBV6-1	TRBJ2-4	.	TGTGCCAGCAGCCGAACCCCGACAGGGGAGGGAAACATTCAGTACTTC	CASSRTPTGEGNIQYF
many	TRBV4-3	TRBJ2-7	.	TGTGCCAGCAGTCAAGGGGGGTACGAGCAGTACTTC	CASSQGGYEQYF